Listed below are T cell receptor beta chains from one sample, sequenced in a study of identical twins. TCRdb independently ran MiXCR on the 5' RACE reads; one entry per CDR3 protein. The sample lists approximately 1.8 million distinct CDR3 sequences, around 29% occurring once. The sequenced sample consisted of cord blood. Receptors originate from a newborn girl in good health. Each CDR3 is given with its conserved first and last residue. A D gene is named only where the DNA matches it firmly. A row's size may be missing; if present it is once, few, many or a size class.

d_call,j_call,clone_size,v_call,cdr3_aa,cdr3_nt
.,TRBJ2-1,few,TRBV20-1,CSAQQGQLPFYNEQFF,TGCAGTGCCCAGCAGGGACAACTCCCCTTCTACAATGAGCAGTTCTTC
TRBD1,TRBJ1-2,few,TRBV6-6,CASSLRQGANGYTF,TGTGCCAGCAGCCTTAGACAGGGGGCGAATGGCTACACCTTC
.,TRBJ2-7,few,TRBV20-1,CSPIERAGTYEQYF,TGCAGCCCCATAGAGAGGGCTGGAACCTACGAGCAGTACTTC
.,TRBJ1-5,.,TRBV28,CASSLYGDIRDQPQHF,TGTGCCAGCAGTTTATACGGGGACATTCGGGATCAGCCCCAGCATTTT
.,TRBJ2-3,.,TRBV7-2,CASSFLRGGNTDTQYF,TGTGCCAGCAGCTTTCTGCGGGGAGGAAACACAGATACGCAGTATTTT
.,TRBJ1-2,.,TRBV6-5,CASIRGASYGYTF,TGTGCCAGCATTCGGGGTGCCTCCTATGGCTACACCTTC
TRBD1,TRBJ1-1,.,TRBV5-1,CASSSDRAIEAFF,TGCGCCAGCAGCTCGGACAGGGCTATTGAAGCTTTCTTT
.,TRBJ2-7,few,TRBV10-3,CAISDLVQSYEQYF,TGTGCCATCAGTGACCTCGTCCAATCCTACGAGCAGTACTTC
TRBD1,TRBJ1-1,few,TRBV27,CASSFGDRVRTEAFF,TGTGCCAGCAGTTTTGGGGACAGGGTTCGCACTGAAGCTTTCTTT
TRBD1,TRBJ2-2,.,TRBV29-1,CSAGQGTGELFF,TGCAGCGCCGGACAGGGAACCGGGGAGCTGTTTTTT
TRBD2,TRBJ2-1,few,TRBV19,CATQRGFHEQFF,TGTGCCACGCAGCGGGGGTTTCATGAGCAGTTCTTC